Sequencing of this T cell receptor beta chain was carried out in a study of blood T cell repertoires in COVID-19. Repertoires were generated with immunoSEQ multiplex PCR, while TCRdb's copy carries only in-frame clones and drops some. The data show approximately 56,000 clones, about 90% seen once. V lost 4 bases to trimming and J lost 5 bases, with 15 bases between them. The CDR3 covers 14 residues. Germline V gene sequence: CDR1 SGDLS, CDR2 YYNGEE. Sequenced: peripheral blood. The chain carries TRBV9 and TRBJ2-5, with D tentatively TRBD2 (6 bases). This TCR was recovered from a man of 80 years or more with active or convalescent COVID-19. Written as DNA, the CDR3 is TGTGCCAGCAGCTTGGGACTCGCCAAGGAGACCCAGTACTTC. Translation gives CASSLGLAKETQYF.